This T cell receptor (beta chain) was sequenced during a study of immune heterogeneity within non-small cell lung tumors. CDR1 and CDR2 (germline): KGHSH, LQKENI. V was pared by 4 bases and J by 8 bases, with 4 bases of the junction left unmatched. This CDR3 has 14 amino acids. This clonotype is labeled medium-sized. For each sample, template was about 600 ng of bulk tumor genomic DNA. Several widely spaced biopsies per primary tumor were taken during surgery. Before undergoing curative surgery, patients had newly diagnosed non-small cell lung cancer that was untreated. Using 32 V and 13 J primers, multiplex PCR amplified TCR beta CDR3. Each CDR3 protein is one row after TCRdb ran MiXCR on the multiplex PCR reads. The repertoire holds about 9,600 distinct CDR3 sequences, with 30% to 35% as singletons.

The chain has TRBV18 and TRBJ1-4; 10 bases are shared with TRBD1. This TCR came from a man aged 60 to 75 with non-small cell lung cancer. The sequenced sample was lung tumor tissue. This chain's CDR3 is CASSRDRGGEKLFF. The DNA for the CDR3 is TGTGCCAGCTCACGGGACAGGGGTGGCGAAAAACTGTTTTTT.